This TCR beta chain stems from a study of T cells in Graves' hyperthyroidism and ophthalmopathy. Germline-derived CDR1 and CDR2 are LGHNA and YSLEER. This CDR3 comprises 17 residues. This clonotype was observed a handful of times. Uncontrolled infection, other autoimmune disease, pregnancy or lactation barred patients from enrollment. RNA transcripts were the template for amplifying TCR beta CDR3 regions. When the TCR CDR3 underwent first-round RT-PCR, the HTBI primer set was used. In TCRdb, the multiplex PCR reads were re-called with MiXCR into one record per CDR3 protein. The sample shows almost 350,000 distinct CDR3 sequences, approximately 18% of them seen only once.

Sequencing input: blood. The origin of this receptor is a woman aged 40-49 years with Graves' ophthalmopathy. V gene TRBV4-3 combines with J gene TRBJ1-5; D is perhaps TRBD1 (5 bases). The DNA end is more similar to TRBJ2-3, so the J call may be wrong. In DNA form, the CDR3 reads TGCGCCAGCAGCCAAGCGTATAAGGGGATGAGCAATCAGCCCCAGTATTTT. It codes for CASSQAYKGMSNQPQYF.